This T cell receptor beta chain was identified in a study of blood T cell repertoires in COVID-19. About the research overall: Both acute and convalescent COVID-19 samples were obtained from the United States, Italy and Spain.

This clone was seen a few times. The CDR3 sequence is 13 residues long. Per germline, CDR1 MRHNA and CDR2 SNTAGT. V was clipped by 4 bases and J by 7 bases, with 14 bases between them. Under the authors' procedure: Reference gene primer amplification in the assay estimated nucleated cell counts. Profiling relied on immunoSEQ multiplex PCR, and the TCRdb table lists in-frame clones only, not all of them. That table gives V, J and clone size, and the DNA gave D and trimming. This table holds about 350,000 clones, 85% to 90% found once. Adults between about 18 and 95 years of age took part from fewer than 30 US areas.

Sequencing was done on a sample of PBMCs or T cells enriched from blood (not recorded which). V is TRBV6-4 and J is TRBJ2-7; TRBD1 is a possible D gene (6 bases). This sequence originates from a young woman who had been exposed to COVID-19. CDR3 sequence: CASSGTASGEQYF. CDR3 coding DNA: TGTGCCAGCAGTGGGACAGCCTCGGGGGAGCAGTACTTC.